Below are 25 T cell receptor beta chains sequenced from a single sample in a study of human T cells and chemical hapten exposure. Time point reported: pre-sensitization, week 0. The treatment is: therapeutic diphenylcyclopropenone sensitization with weekly scalp DPC. Using its own MiXCR run on the RACE reads, TCRdb lists one record per CDR3 protein. Counted here are about 80,000 distinct CDR3 sequences, about 15% occurring once; the ten biggest clones make up roughly 4.9%. The specimen comprised whole blood, sampled in connection with sensitization to the hapten diphenylcyclopropenone (DPC). Source of these receptors: a woman between 50 and 59 years old with alopecia areata. Some clones in this sample may be carry-over from other donors' samples.

This clonotype was seen at least ten times. The V and J genes are TRBV7-8 and TRBJ2-7; D possibly matches TRBD1 or TRBD2 (6 bases each). The CDR3 runs 13 residues. The germline V gene encodes CDR1 SGHVS and CDR2 FQNEAQ. Trimming removed 5 bases from V and 6 bases from J, with 14 bases in between. The chain's CDR3 is CASSVGGRTEQYF. The CDR3 DNA reads as TGTGCCAGCAGCGTAGGGGGGCGAACCGAGCAGTACTTC.

This clonotype was picked up a small number of times. This sequence joins TRBV30 and TRBJ1-6; tentatively, D is TRBD1 (5 bases). V was trimmed by 7 bases and J by 7 bases, leaving 14 bases between them. The CDR3 consists of 13 residues. Germline V gene data show CDR1 as GTSNPN and CDR2 as SVGIG (reference sequence). In nucleotides, the CDR3 is TGTGCCTTCCGGGACGTTATAAATTCACCCCTCCACTTT. Translating gives CAFRDVINSPLHF.

The table lists this clonotype with a few counts. The chain couples TRBV7-2 to TRBJ2-1; D is unclear. The CDR3 spans 13 residues. Germline CDR1 reads SGHTA; CDR2 reads FQGNSA. V lost 2 bases and J 5 bases, leaving 7 bases between the germline ends. The chain's CDR3 is CASSLIRHNEQFF. DNA of the CDR3: TGTGCCAGCAGCTTAATCAGGCACAATGAGCAGTTCTTC.

Only a few counts were recorded for this clonotype. An end of the junction does not agree with germline; a read error may underlie this. The V and J genes are TRBV11-2 and TRBJ2-7; D is possibly TRBD1 (5 bases). This CDR3 has 12 amino acids. Germline V gene lookup returns CDR1 SGHAT and CDR2 FQNNGV. This CDR3 is CASSLAPDNENF. The DNA of the CDR3 is TGTGCCAGCAGCTTAGCCCCGGACAATGAAAACTTC.

This clonotype was seen more than once but under ten times. The J gene is TRBJ2-6, the V gene TRBV3-1; 8 nucleotides line up with TRBD1. V lost 7 bases to trimming and J lost 4 bases; unmatched junction nucleotides: 9. Germline V gene lookup returns CDR1 LGHDT and CDR2 YNNKEL (reference sequence). The CDR3 runs 16 residues. DNA for the CDR3: TGTGCCAGCACCAAAGGGACAGGTTCAGGGGCCAACGTCCTGACTTTC. It specifies CASTKGTGSGANVLTF.

This chain connects TRBV7-6 to TRBJ1-1; D is unresolved. The CDR3 has 14 residues. Germline V lookup: CDR1 SGHVS, CDR2 FNYEAQ. V was clipped by 5 bases and J by 1 base, with 11 bases between them. In DNA form, the CDR3 reads TGTGCCAGCAGCGCCACGGCAGGGAACACTGAAGCTTTCTTT. Its translation: CASSATAGNTEAFF.

In nucleotides, the CDR3 is TGCAGTGCCCCTCACGCTAACTATGGCTACACCTTC. Encoded protein: CSAPHANYGYTF. The V and J genes are TRBV20-1 and TRBJ1-2; no definite D call. Trimming removed 6 bases at V and 0 bases at J, with 8 bases between. Germline lookup yields CDR1 DFQATT and CDR2 SNEGSKA (reference sequence). The CDR3 sequence is 12 residues long.

The rearrangement joins TRBV20-1 to TRBJ1-5; 7 bases map to TRBD1. This CDR3 is 14 amino acids long. After removal of 0 bases from V and 4 bases from J, the junction contained 3 bases not matched to a gene. Germline CDR1 and CDR2: DFQATT and SNEGSKA (reference sequence). CDR3 DNA: TGCAGTGCTAGAGAGACAGGGAGAAATCAGCCCCAGCATTTT. Translated: CSARETGRNQPQHF.

The chain has TRBV9 and TRBJ2-1, with D unresolved. In germline, CDR1 is SGDLS, CDR2 YYNGEE. V lost 5 bases to trimming and J lost 2 bases, with 14 bases between them. The CDR3 extends over 15 amino acids. The CDR3 DNA reads as TGTGCCAGCAGTGAACTAAGGGTGGCCTACAATGAGCAGTTCTTC. Encoded protein: CASSELRVAYNEQFF.

This clonotype has only a few counts. In DNA, the CDR3 is TGTGCCAGCAGCTCCGCGGGCGGGAGCGCCGGGGAGCTGTTTTTT. It yields the protein CASSSAGGSAGELFF. This rearrangement joins TRBV7-8 to TRBJ2-2; 7 bases are a match to TRBD2. The CDR3 runs 15 residues. Germline V CDR1 and CDR2: SGHVS, FQNEAQ. Trimming took 4 bases from V and 6 from J; bases not matched to a gene: 8.

The gene calls are TRBV7-7 and TRBJ2-2; weak D call: TRBD1 (5 bases). The CDR3 is made up of 15 amino acids. Trimming shortened V by 4 bases and J by 4 bases, and 13 bases separated the two germline ends. In germline, CDR1 is SSHAT, CDR2 FNYEAQ (reference sequence). This CDR3 reads CASSSTTEPTGELFF. As DNA, the CDR3 is TGTGCCAGCAGCTCGACGACAGAACCCACCGGGGAGCTGTTTTTT.

This clonotype was seen a few times. The chain couples TRBV2 to TRBJ1-2; 8 bases are a match to TRBD1. The length of the CDR3 is 13 residues. Germline-derived CDR1 and CDR2 are SNHLY and FYNNEI. Germline trimming cut 6 bases from V and 6 bases from J; bases unmatched to any gene: 6. CDR3 in amino acids: CASSAGTGDGYTF. As DNA, the CDR3 is TGTGCCAGCAGCGCAGGGACAGGCGATGGCTACACCTTC.

The chain employs TRBV5-5 and TRBJ2-1, with D tentatively TRBD1 (5 bases). Germline V gene sequence: CDR1 SGHKS, CDR2 YYEKEE (reference sequence). This CDR3 region has 15 residues. The germline V and J ends were trimmed by 3 bases and 0 bases, with 10 bases remaining between them. CDR3 sequence: CASSWTPSSYNEQFF. The CDR3 DNA follows: TGTGCCAGCAGCTGGACACCGAGCTCCTACAATGAGCAGTTCTTC.

The V gene is TRBV7-8, the J gene TRBJ2-1, with 8 nucleotides matching TRBD2. V dropped 5 bases and J dropped 5; count of bases not matched to a gene: 8. The CDR3 runs to 15 residues. Germline assignment: CDR1 SGHVS and CDR2 FQNEAQ. The CDR3 coding sequence is TGTGCCAGCAGCACCAGACTAGCGCGCCACAATGAGCAGTTCTTC. This encodes CASSTRLARHNEQFF.

This chain connects TRBV30 to TRBJ1-1, with D hard to call. The germline CDR1 and CDR2 sequences are GTSNPN and SVGIG (reference sequence). There are 12 residues in the CDR3. Deletions cut 3 bases from V and 4 bases from J, with 9 bases between. The CDR3 region is CAWRLGTTEAFF. The CDR3 coding sequence is TGTGCCTGGAGACTGGGAACCACTGAAGCTTTCTTT.

This clonotype came up a few times. The chain is built from TRBV6-2 or TRBV6-3 and TRBJ2-1, with TRBD2 matching over 8 bases. The germline gives CDR1 MNHEY, CDR2 SVGEGT. Losses at the gene ends were 4 bases for V and 0 bases for J; bases not matched to a gene: 5. The CDR3 sequence is 16 residues long. CDR3 in DNA: TGTGCCAGCAGTTTCGTAGCGGGGAGCTCCTACAATGAGCAGTTCTTC. This codes for CASSFVAGSSYNEQFF.

This clonotype showed up just a few times. The gene calls are TRBV12-3 or TRBV12-4 and TRBJ1-1, with D tentatively TRBD1 (5 bases). V lost 5 bases to trimming and J lost 0 bases, with 13 bases between them. The CDR3 spans 15 residues. The CDR3 DNA reads TGTGCCAGCAGTCCGTTCGGGGGGTTGAACACTGAAGCTTTCTTT. Translating gives CASSPFGGLNTEAFF.

There are many counts of this clonotype. The chain has TRBV7-2 and TRBJ2-6; 8 nucleotides match TRBD2. The germline gives CDR1 SGHTA, CDR2 FQGNSA. The CDR3 covers 18 residues. After removal of 2 bases from V and 2 bases from J, the junction contained 8 bases not matched to a gene. The DNA for the CDR3 is TGTGCCAGCAGCTTACCCTTAAGGCGGGAGGCTGGGGCCAACGTCCTGACTTTC. This codes for CASSLPLRREAGANVLTF. Together with reference TRBV7-2 and TRBJ2-6, the CDR3 gives the full variable domain: GAGVSQSPSNKVTEKGKDVELRCDPISGHTALYWYRQSLGQGLEFLIYFQGNSAPDKSGLPSDRFSAERTGGSVSTLTIQRTQQEDSAVYLCASSLPLRREAGANVLTFGAGSRLTVL.

The genes are TRBV7-9 and TRBJ2-7, with D tentatively TRBD1 (7 bases). The length of the CDR3 is 13 residues. The V end lost 5 bases, the J end lost 3 bases, and 11 bases lay between the germline ends. The germline V gene encodes CDR1 SEHNR and CDR2 FQNEAQ (reference sequence). The CDR3 is CASSGGDSYEQYF. CDR3 DNA: TGTGCCAGCAGCGGAGGGGACAGCTACGAGCAGTACTTC.

This clonotype was observed a handful of times. The CDR3 sequence: CASSLEQGNEQFF. The CDR3 coding sequence is TGTGCCAGCAGCTTAGAACAGGGAAATGAGCAGTTCTTC. V usage is TRBV11-3 and J usage is TRBJ2-1; D is possibly TRBD1 (6 bases). CDR1 and CDR2 (germline): SGHNT, YENEEA. V shed 0 bases and J shed 7 bases, with 7 bases lying between them. This CDR3 is 13 amino acids long. Based on the CDR3 plus reference TRBV11-3 and TRBJ2-1, the full variable domain is EAGVVQSPRYKIIEKKQPVAFWCNPISGHNTLYWYLQNLGQGPELLIRYENEEAVDDSQLPKDRFSAERLKGVDSTLKIQPAELGDSAVYLCASSLEQGNEQFFGPGTRLTVL.

Ten or more counts support this clonotype. The chain is built from TRBV7-9 and TRBJ2-3, with D hard to call. The V gene lost 6 bases and the J gene lost 5 bases, with 9 bases spanning the gap. Germline CDR1 is SEHNR and CDR2 is FQNEAQ (reference sequence). This CDR3 contains 12 residues. This CDR3 reads CASSSVGDTQYF. The CDR3 region has the DNA TGTGCCAGCAGTTCTGTTGGAGATACGCAGTATTTT.

This clonotype came up a few times. This chain links TRBV20-1 with TRBJ1-5; TRBD1 is a possible D gene (5 bases). V was trimmed by 1 base and J by 1 base, leaving 14 bases between them. Germline CDR1 and CDR2: DFQATT and SNEGSKA (reference sequence). The CDR3 is 16 residues long. The CDR3 sequence: CSARVGGVSSNQPQHF. As DNA, the CDR3 is TGCAGTGCTAGAGTTGGGGGGGTCAGCAGCAATCAGCCCCAGCATTTT.

This clonotype was recorded a few times. This rearrangement joins TRBV20-1 to TRBJ2-7, with 13 bases fitting TRBD2. The CDR3 runs to 14 residues. J gave up 5 bases and V 4 bases, and 5 bases lay outside the gene matches. Germline CDR1 is DFQATT and CDR2 is SNEGSKA (reference sequence). The CDR3 DNA reads as TGCAGTGCTATACTAGCGGGAGGGCCCCACGAGCAGTACTTC. Protein: CSAILAGGPHEQYF.

The chain combines TRBV28 with TRBJ2-7; D is possibly TRBD1 or TRBD2 (5 bases each). The CDR3 covers 15 residues. The V and J ends lost 1 base and 0 bases respectively, with 10 bases between them. CDR1 is MDHEN, CDR2 SYDVKM, per germline. This CDR3 reads CASSLFRGISYEQYF. Written as DNA, the CDR3 is TGTGCCAGCAGTTTATTTCGGGGCATCTCCTACGAGCAGTACTTC. Together with reference TRBV28 and TRBJ2-7, the CDR3 gives the full variable domain: DVKVTQSSRYLVKRTGEKVFLECVQDMDHENMFWYRQDPGLGLRLIYFSYDVKMKEKGDIPEGYSVSREKKERFSLILESASTNQTSMYLCASSLFRGISYEQYFGPGTRLTVT.

This clonotype was observed a few times. The chain combines TRBV28 with TRBJ2-6, with D tentatively TRBD1 or TRBD2 (5 bases each). The CDR3 is 14 residues long. Germline CDR1 is MDHEN and CDR2 is SYDVKM. The CDR3 loop is CVTGPTSGANVLTF. The DNA for the CDR3 is TGTGTTACGGGACCGACCTCTGGGGCCAACGTCCTGACTTTC. The whole variable domain, filled in from reference TRBV28 and TRBJ2-6, reads DVKVTQSSRYLVKRTGEKVFLECVQDMDHENMFWYRQDPGLGLRLIYFSYDVKMKEKGDIPEGYSVSREKKERFSLILESASTNQTSMYLCVTGPTSGANVLTFGAGSRLTVL.